The clone carrying this T cell receptor (beta chain) came up a few times. The sample comes from a study of blood T cell repertoires in COVID-19. The wider study: Collection of acute and convalescent COVID-19 samples took place in the United States, Italy and Spain.

The V gene's germline CDR1 is MNHEY and CDR2 SMNVEV (reference sequence). There are 14 residues in the CDR3. The V gene end was trimmed by 3 bases and the J gene end by 5 bases; junction bases not matched to a gene: 6. Sequencing used immunoSEQ multiplex PCR; TCRdb keeps in-frame clones, though not all of them. Here the sample spans roughly 130,000 clones, around 85% being singletons. The TCR originated in a woman aged 50 to 60 with acute or convalescent COVID-19. Specimen: peripheral blood. The chain employs TRBV27 and TRBJ1-2, with 7 bases lining up with TRBD1. Written as DNA, the CDR3 is TGTGCCAGCAGTTTTAGTACAGGGGTGTATGGCTACACCTTC. It codes for CASSFSTGVYGYTF.